The present T cell receptor beta chain was sequenced within a study of OX40 agonist ivuxolimab in advanced cancers. J lost 3 bases, V lost 0 bases, and 1 base had no gene match. Germline V gene sequence: CDR1 GTSNPN, CDR2 SVGIG (reference sequence). The CDR3 has 13 residues. Data came from immunoSEQ multiplex PCR; TCRdb stores just in-frame clones and leaves some out. This sample yields about 87,000 clones, of which around 78% are seen a single time; roughly 0.8% belongs to the top ten. The rearrangement joins TRBV30 to TRBJ2-7; TRBD1 aligns across 8 bases. This receptor was identified in an adult with an advanced solid tumor such as melanoma, head and neck, liver or kidney cancer. Material: CD4+ or CD8+ T cells sorted from blood, obtained in a trial of the OX40 agonist ivuxolimab. The CDR3 is CAWSVTGGYEQYF. The DNA of the CDR3 is TGTGCCTGGAGTGTAACAGGGGGCTACGAGCAGTACTTC.